This is a list of T cell receptor beta chains from one sample in a study of Graves' ophthalmopathy and Graves' hyperthyroidism. One entry per CDR3 protein, called by TCRdb with MiXCR from the multiplex PCR reads. This table holds around 1,000,000 distinct CDR3 sequences, about two fifths found once. Specimen: peripheral blood or thyroid tissue (not recorded which). The source of these receptors is an adult man with Graves' hyperthyroidism. Both conserved end residues are part of each CDR3. Fields, in order: clone size, V gene, D gene, J gene, CDR3 DNA, CDR3 protein. D genes are given only for firm matches. Rows may omit the clone size; those that give it use once, few, many or a size class.

clone size: few; V gene: TRBV20-1; D gene: NA; J gene: TRBJ1-3; CDR3 DNA: TGCAGTGCTAGACCCACGTATGGAAACACCATATATTTT; CDR3 protein: CSARPTYGNTIYF
clone size: few; V gene: TRBV7-8; D gene: TRBD1; J gene: TRBJ1-2; CDR3 DNA: TGTGCCAGCAGCTTATTGGCAGGGGGCGTCTATGGCTACACCTTC; CDR3 protein: CASSLLAGGVYGYTF
clone size: NA; V gene: TRBV19; D gene: NA; J gene: TRBJ1-4; CDR3 DNA: TGTGCCAGTAGTCCTGCAGGGGTTGAAAAACTGTTTTTT; CDR3 protein: CASSPAGVEKLFF
clone size: many; V gene: TRBV29-1; D gene: NA; J gene: TRBJ2-5; CDR3 DNA: TGCAGCGTTGCCGGAGGGGCGACGGAGACCCAGTACTTC; CDR3 protein: CSVAGGATETQYF
clone size: many; V gene: TRBV4-1; D gene: NA; J gene: TRBJ1-6; CDR3 DNA: TGCGCCAGCAGCCCTCGTGAGAATACCAATTCACCCCTCCACTTT; CDR3 protein: CASSPRENTNSPLHF
clone size: few; V gene: TRBV24-1; D gene: NA; J gene: TRBJ1-1; CDR3 DNA: TGTGCCACCAGTGATGGGGACATGTTGAACACTGAAGCTTTCTTT; CDR3 protein: CATSDGDMLNTEAFF
clone size: NA; V gene: TRBV2; D gene: NA; J gene: TRBJ1-1; CDR3 DNA: TGTGCCAGCAGTGATTTGGCAGGGACCGTTGAAGCTTTCTTT; CDR3 protein: CASSDLAGTVEAFF
clone size: few; V gene: TRBV7-2; D gene: TRBD1; J gene: TRBJ1-2; CDR3 DNA: TGCGCCAGCAGCCAAACACCAGGGGGCCTAGCTAACTATGGCTACACCTTC; CDR3 protein: CASSQTPGGLANYGYTF
clone size: few; V gene: TRBV7-8; D gene: TRBD2; J gene: TRBJ2-7; CDR3 DNA: TGTGCCAGCAGACACGGGGGGGATGGGGGCGTAGTCCTCTACGAGCAGTACTTC; CDR3 protein: CASRHGGDGGVVLYEQYF
clone size: NA; V gene: TRBV25-1; D gene: NA; J gene: TRBJ1-2; CDR3 DNA: TGTGCCACCAACCAGGCGACTCGTAACTATGGCTACACCTTC; CDR3 protein: CATNQATRNYGYTF
clone size: NA; V gene: TRBV5-1; D gene: TRBD2; J gene: TRBJ2-2; CDR3 DNA: TGCGCCAGCAGGACTGGCGGGGGGTCGAACACCGGGGAGCTGTTTTTT; CDR3 protein: CASRTGGGSNTGELFF
clone size: many; V gene: TRBV12-3/TRBV12-4; D gene: NA; J gene: TRBJ1-1; CDR3 DNA: TGTGCCAGCAGCGCCGATCGATGGACTGAAGCTTTCTTT; CDR3 protein: CASSADRWTEAFF
clone size: NA; V gene: TRBV7-9; D gene: NA; J gene: TRBJ2-3; CDR3 DNA: TGTGCCAGCAGCTTAGCGAAGGGGATTGGAACAGATACGCAGTATTTT; CDR3 protein: CASSLAKGIGTDTQYF
clone size: NA; V gene: TRBV2; D gene: TRBD1; J gene: TRBJ1-2; CDR3 DNA: TGTGCCAGCAGTCGAGCCGGGACAGGATATGGCTACACCTTC; CDR3 protein: CASSRAGTGYGYTF
clone size: few; V gene: TRBV9; D gene: NA; J gene: TRBJ1-5; CDR3 DNA: TGTGCCAGCAGCGTTATAGGAATCAATCAGCCCCAGCATTTT; CDR3 protein: CASSVIGINQPQHF
clone size: NA; V gene: TRBV19; D gene: NA; J gene: TRBJ2-7; CDR3 DNA: TGTGCCAGTAGTATAAGTCCAGGCAGCTCCTACGAGCAGTACTTC; CDR3 protein: CASSISPGSSYEQYF
clone size: once; V gene: TRBV9; D gene: NA; J gene: TRBJ2-5; CDR3 DNA: TGTGCCAGCAGCGTAGAGGCCGGCAGGGAGGAGACCCAGTACTTC; CDR3 protein: CASSVEAGREETQYF
clone size: NA; V gene: TRBV28; D gene: NA; J gene: TRBJ1-3; CDR3 DNA: TGTGCCAGCAGTTTCCCCCCGGGACACGGAAACACCATATATTTT; CDR3 protein: CASSFPPGHGNTIYF
clone size: many; V gene: TRBV19; D gene: NA; J gene: TRBJ2-5; CDR3 DNA: TGTGCCAGTAGTATGACCTCGGAGACCCAGTACTTC; CDR3 protein: CASSMTSETQYF
clone size: many; V gene: TRBV12-3/TRBV12-4; D gene: NA; J gene: TRBJ2-5; CDR3 DNA: TGTGCCAGCAGCCGACAGCAAGAGACCCAGTACTTC; CDR3 protein: CASSRQQETQYF
clone size: NA; V gene: TRBV6-1; D gene: TRBD2; J gene: TRBJ2-2; CDR3 DNA: TGTGCCAGCATATTCCAGCGGGGGGGGAACACCGGGGAGCTGTTTTTT; CDR3 protein: CASIFQRGGNTGELFF
clone size: many; V gene: TRBV7-9; D gene: TRBD2; J gene: TRBJ2-7; CDR3 DNA: TGTGCCAGCAGCAGCAGGACTAGCGGGAGGTCGGGCTACGAGCAGTACTTC; CDR3 protein: CASSSRTSGRSGYEQYF
clone size: NA; V gene: TRBV7-6; D gene: NA; J gene: TRBJ2-7; CDR3 DNA: TGTGCCAGCAGCCCAACCCAGGGAAGTCAGCAGTACTTC; CDR3 protein: CASSPTQGSQQYF
clone size: NA; V gene: TRBV20-1; D gene: TRBD1; J gene: TRBJ1-1; CDR3 DNA: TGCAGTGCTAGCGGGACAGGGGCGAAGAACACTGAAGCTTTCTTT; CDR3 protein: CSASGTGAKNTEAFF
clone size: many; V gene: TRBV15; D gene: TRBD1; J gene: TRBJ1-4; CDR3 DNA: TGTGCCACCAGCCCAAGACAGGGATTCTCTGAAAAACTGTTTTTT; CDR3 protein: CATSPRQGFSEKLFF
clone size: NA; V gene: TRBV7-2; D gene: TRBD1; J gene: TRBJ1-3; CDR3 DNA: TGTGCCAGCAGCATGGGTCCTATCGGACAGGGCTCTGGAAACACCATATATTTT; CDR3 protein: CASSMGPIGQGSGNTIYF
clone size: many; V gene: TRBV11-2; D gene: NA; J gene: TRBJ2-5; CDR3 DNA: TGTGCCAGCAGCTTCCAACAGGAGACCCAGTACTTC; CDR3 protein: CASSFQQETQYF
clone size: NA; V gene: TRBV20-1; D gene: NA; J gene: TRBJ1-1; CDR3 DNA: TGCAGTGCCAGCAGTTACGGGCAGGGACTCATGAACACTGAAGCTTTCTTT; CDR3 protein: CSASSYGQGLMNTEAFF
clone size: many; V gene: TRBV25-1; D gene: NA; J gene: TRBJ1-6; CDR3 DNA: TGTGCCAGCAGTACCACCCCCTATAATTCACCCCTCCACTTT; CDR3 protein: CASSTTPYNSPLHF
clone size: NA; V gene: TRBV2; D gene: TRBD1; J gene: TRBJ1-2; CDR3 DNA: TGTGCCAGCACCCGACTGGGACCCGGGACAGGGGGTGGCTACACCTTC; CDR3 protein: CASTRLGPGTGGGYTF
clone size: NA; V gene: TRBV15; D gene: NA; J gene: TRBJ1-5; CDR3 DNA: TGTGCCACCAGCAGAGAGGCAGGGAACGAGCATTTT; CDR3 protein: CATSREAGNEHF
clone size: NA; V gene: TRBV5-6; D gene: NA; J gene: TRBJ2-5; CDR3 DNA: TGTGCCAGCAGTTCGGTCAATCAAGAGACCCAGTACTTC; CDR3 protein: CASSSVNQETQYF
clone size: many; V gene: TRBV13; D gene: TRBD2; J gene: TRBJ2-7; CDR3 DNA: TGTGCCAGCAGCTTGCCCGGGAGGGCGAACTACGAGCAGTACTTC; CDR3 protein: CASSLPGRANYEQYF
clone size: NA; V gene: TRBV30; D gene: NA; J gene: TRBJ2-5; CDR3 DNA: TGTGCCTGGAGATTTGTACAGACCCAGTACTTC; CDR3 protein: CAWRFVQTQYF
clone size: NA; V gene: TRBV5-5; D gene: NA; J gene: TRBJ2-5; CDR3 DNA: TGTGCCAGCAGCTTGGTCGTGCAGGGTGCATTGCGAGAGACCCAGTACTTC; CDR3 protein: CASSLVVQGALRETQYF
clone size: few; V gene: TRBV2; D gene: NA; J gene: TRBJ2-7; CDR3 DNA: TGTGCCAGCAGTGAAGTTGGGGGACCCCAGCAGTACTTC; CDR3 protein: CASSEVGGPQQYF
clone size: NA; V gene: TRBV19; D gene: TRBD1; J gene: TRBJ2-7; CDR3 DNA: TGTGCCAGTAGTGAGACAGGGGGCTTGTACGAGCAGTACTTC; CDR3 protein: CASSETGGLYEQYF
clone size: few; V gene: TRBV15; D gene: NA; J gene: TRBJ2-5; CDR3 DNA: TGTGCCACCAGCAGAGGCGGGCTCACTCAAGAGACCCAGTACTTC; CDR3 protein: CATSRGGLTQETQYF
clone size: few; V gene: TRBV7-9; D gene: TRBD1; J gene: TRBJ2-7; CDR3 DNA: TGTGCCAGCAGCTCGCCCCGACAGGGTTCCTACGAGCAGTACTTC; CDR3 protein: CASSSPRQGSYEQYF
clone size: many; V gene: TRBV10-2; D gene: TRBD1; J gene: TRBJ2-7; CDR3 DNA: TGCGCCAGCAGTGACGACAGGGTGCCTCCCTACGAGCAGTACTTC; CDR3 protein: CASSDDRVPPYEQYF
clone size: few; V gene: TRBV4-2; D gene: TRBD1; J gene: TRBJ2-2; CDR3 DNA: TGTGCCAGCAGCCAGAGGACAGGGGCGGACACCGGGGAGCTGTTTTTT; CDR3 protein: CASSQRTGADTGELFF